The 18 T cell receptor beta chains presented below share a single source sample, sequenced in a study of cytomegalovirus exposure and HLA in healthy donors. Primers for the PCR totalled 60 Vbeta and 13 Jbeta. Method: immunoSEQ multiplex PCR; TCRdb's copy keeps in-frame clones and lacks some. The profile shows fewer than 150,000 clones, 80% of them singletons. Sequences were obtained from PBMCs. The origin of the receptors is a man aged 25-45 years in good health and CMV-seronegative.

In this sample, this clone turned up once. The rearrangement uses TRBV2 and TRBJ2-3; D is perhaps TRBD2 (6 bases). V was trimmed by 6 bases and J by 0 bases, leaving 16 bases between them. This CDR3 is built from 16 residues. CDR1 is SNHLY, CDR2 FYNNEI, per germline. The CDR3 loop reads CASRKGRERSTDTQYF. The CDR3 nucleotides are TGTGCCAGCAGGAAGGGACGGGAGAGGAGCACAGATACGCAGTATTTT.

The CDR3 DNA reads TGTGCCAGCAGTTACTGGAACAGACAAAACACTGAAGCTTTCTTT. Its protein is CASSYWNRQNTEAFF. The chain links TRBV6-5 to TRBJ1-1; D ambiguous. Trimming removed 1 base at V and 2 bases at J, with 11 bases between. The V gene's germline CDR1 is MNHEY and CDR2 SVGAGI. CDR3 length: 15 residues.

This chain connects TRBV28 to TRBJ1-5, with 10 bases identical to TRBD1. Germline CDR1 is MDHEN and CDR2 is SYDVKM. V shed 5 bases, J shed 7 bases, and the junction held 8 bases outside the gene matches. The CDR3 runs to 15 residues. The DNA of the CDR3 is TGTGCCAGCAGTCCCGGGACAGGGGAGCGGCAGCCCCAGCATTTT. It is translated as CASSPGTGERQPQHF.

This chain uses TRBV7-3 with TRBJ2-1, with D perhaps matching TRBD2 (7 bases). Germline CDR1 and CDR2: SGHTA and FQGTGA. This CDR3 is 15 amino acids long. Trimming took 1 base from V and 7 from J, leaving 14 bases between them. CDR3 sequence (DNA): TGTGCCAGCAGCTTAAGTCCGGGGGGCAAGAATGAGCAGTTCTTC. It translates to CASSLSPGGKNEQFF.

The chain links TRBV2 to TRBJ2-2; maybe TRBD1 (5 bases). Germline-derived CDR1 and CDR2 are SNHLY and FYNNEI. The CDR3 is 14 amino acids. Trimming left V 4 bases short and J 0 bases short, with 6 bases between. The CDR3 DNA reads as TGTGCCAGCAGTGCGACAGCGAACACCGGGGAGCTGTTTTTT. Amino acid sequence: CASSATANTGELFF.

The J gene is TRBJ2-3, the V gene TRBV7-2, with 7 bases fitting TRBD2. The CDR3 runs to 13 residues. Germline CDR1 and CDR2: SGHTA and FQGNSA. V lost 4 bases to trimming and J lost 14 bases; unmatched junction nucleotides: 12. CDR3 DNA: TGTGCCAGCAGCTCCCAAAGGGACTACGCACGGTATTTT. It translates to CASSSQRDYARYF.

The V gene is TRBV2, the J gene TRBJ2-5, with 10 bases lining up with TRBD1. Germline V gene sequence: CDR1 SNHLY, CDR2 FYNNEI. The CDR3 consists of 14 residues. V lost 8 bases and J lost 3; bases outside the gene matches: 6. Written as DNA, the CDR3 is TGTGCCAGCGGGCGGGACAGGGGTAAAGAGACCCAGTACTTC. It is translated as CASGRDRGKETQYF.

This clone came up once. This CDR3 reads CASSLAGENPDSLGRYF. For the CDR3, the DNA is TGCGCCAGCAGCTTGGCTGGAGAGAACCCCGATTCTCTGGGTCGGTACTTC. This sequence joins TRBV5-1 and TRBJ2-7; D ambiguous. The CDR3 runs 17 residues. Germline CDR1 reads SGHRS; CDR2 reads YFSETQ. The germline V and J ends were trimmed by 0 bases and 12 bases, with 28 bases remaining between them.

This clone was detected a few times. This CDR3 reads CASSLKTRAFF. CDR3 bases: TGTGCCAGCAGCTTGAAAACAAGAGCTTTCTTT. The V gene is TRBV5-6, the J gene TRBJ1-1; D call uncertain. The germline CDR1 and CDR2 sequences are SGHDT and YYEEEE. With 1 base removed from V and 10 bases from J, the gap between germline ends came to 8 bases. The CDR3 sequence is 11 residues long.

The rearrangement uses TRBV28 and TRBJ1-1; D possibly corresponds to TRBD1 (5 bases). Per germline, CDR1 MDHEN and CDR2 SYDVKM. Trimming removed 7 bases from V and 4 bases from J, with 13 bases in between. The CDR3 loop spans 13 amino acids. This chain's CDR3 is CASKMGGSTEAFF. CDR3 bases: TGTGCCAGCAAGATGGGGGGAAGCACTGAAGCTTTCTTT.

This clone was picked up one time. CDR3 in DNA: TGCGCCAGCAGCTCAACAGGCACAGATACGCAGTATTTT. Translation gives CASSSTGTDTQYF. The rearrangement links TRBV5-1 to TRBJ2-3; unclear D gene. CDR3 length: 13 amino acids. Germline V CDR1 and CDR2: SGHRS, YFSETQ. The germline V and J ends were trimmed by 3 bases and 1 base, with 6 bases remaining between them.

The rearrangement joins TRBV7-9 to TRBJ1-1, with D possibly TRBD1 on 6 matching bases. V gave up 2 bases and J gave up 6 bases, with 13 bases separating them. The germline CDR1 and CDR2 sequences are SEHNR and FQNEAQ (reference sequence). The CDR3 extends over 14 amino acids. CDR3 residues: CASSLPQGMAEAFF. For the CDR3, the DNA is TGTGCCAGCAGCTTACCCCAGGGGATGGCTGAAGCTTTCTTT.

Only one count was recorded for this clone. The chain has TRBV7-9 and TRBJ2-2, with TRBD1 identical over 7 bases. CDR1 is SEHNR and CDR2 is FQNEAQ in the germline V gene (reference sequence). The CDR3 sequence is 16 residues long. V shed 5 bases and J 0 bases; nucleotides not matched to a gene: 6. CDR3 sequence (DNA): TGTGCCAGCAGCCCCCCGGGACAGCCGAACACCGGGGAGCTGTTTTTT. Protein sequence: CASSPPGQPNTGELFF.

The gene calls are TRBV5-1 and TRBJ2-5; 10 bases align to TRBD2. The CDR3 length is 15 residues. The V gene's germline CDR1 is SGHRS and CDR2 YFSETQ. V gave up 3 bases and J gave up 8 bases; unmatched junction bases: 10. CDR3 nucleotides: TGCGCCAGCAGCTCCGGGACTAGCGCGCCTCGAACCCAGTACTTC. Amino acid sequence: CASSSGTSAPRTQYF.

This rearrangement joins TRBV10-1 to TRBJ1-4; TRBD1 matches 7 bases. The length of the CDR3 is 15 residues. With 10 bases clipped from V and 5 bases from J, the junction kept 13 bases outside the gene matches. From germline, CDR1 is WNHNN and CDR2 SYGVQD (reference sequence). CDR3 region: CAIHMIRQGNEKLFF. The DNA of the CDR3 is TGCGCCATCCATATGATTCGACAGGGCAATGAAAAACTGTTTTTT.

This chain connects TRBV9 to TRBJ2-7, with 13 bases lining up with TRBD2. In germline, CDR1 is SGDLS, CDR2 YYNGEE. The ends lost 7 bases at V and 3 bases at J; junction bases unmatched: 4. The CDR3 loop spans 14 amino acids. In DNA form, the CDR3 reads TGTGCCAGCTCACGGACTAGCGGGAGCTACGAGCAGTACTTC. It specifies CASSRTSGSYEQYF.

The CDR3 loop reads CASRKGRGPSYEQYF. The CDR3 bases are TGTGCCAGCAGAAAAGGGCGAGGGCCCTCCTACGAGCAGTACTTC. The rearrangement links TRBV11-2 to TRBJ2-7, with a tentative D call TRBD2 (5 bases). The germline V gene encodes CDR1 SGHAT and CDR2 FQNNGV. CDR3 length: 15 amino acids. Trimming removed 6 bases at V and 0 bases at J, with 15 bases between. Full variable domain (outside the CDR3, taken from reference TRBV11-2 and TRBJ2-7): EAGVAQSPRYKIIEKRQSVAFWCNPISGHATLYWYQQILGQGPKLLIQFQNNGVVDDSQLPKDRFSAERLKGVDSTLKIQPAKLEDSAVYLCASRKGRGPSYEQYFGPGTRLTVT.

The chain is built from TRBV27 and TRBJ1-1; no clear D gene. Trimming took 6 bases from V and 0 from J, leaving 8 bases between them. This CDR3 spans 13 amino acids. Germline CDR1 reads MNHEY; CDR2 reads SMNVEV (reference sequence). The CDR3 nucleotides read TGTGCCAGCAGGACTATACTGAACACTGAAGCTTTCTTT. Its protein product is CASRTILNTEAFF.